The 19 T cell receptor beta chains in this list originate from one sample, sequenced in a study of blood T cell repertoires in COVID-19. Measured with immunoSEQ multiplex PCR; TCRdb has only the in-frame clones, and not every one. This table has hundreds of thousands of clones, 88% appearing once. The sample consisted of PBMCs or T cells enriched from blood (not recorded which). These receptors all come from a woman aged 18-29 years who had been exposed to COVID-19.

In DNA form, the CDR3 reads TGTGCCAGCACACAGGGGGCGAGCAATCAGCCCCAGCATTTT. Translating it yields CASTQGASNQPQHF. J is TRBJ1-5 and V is TRBV3-1 (or the pseudogene TRBV3-2); 9 bases match TRBD1. From germline, CDR1 is LGHDT and CDR2 YNNKEL (reference sequence). The CDR3 consists of 14 residues. Trimming cost V 7 bases and J 1 base; bases outside gene matches: 2.

The V gene is TRBV3-1 (or the pseudogene TRBV3-2), the J gene TRBJ2-1; TRBD1 aligns across 8 bases. Trimming at V came to 7 bases and at J to 9 bases, leaving 11 bases not matched to a gene. Looked up from germline, CDR1 is LGHDT and CDR2 is YNNKEL (reference sequence). CDR3 length equals 14 residues. The CDR3 reads CASILTGQGGEQFF. The CDR3 nucleotides read TGTGCCAGCATCTTAACTGGACAGGGCGGTGAGCAGTTCTTC.

This clone was detected only once. The chain combines TRBV7-9 with TRBJ2-7, with TRBD1 matching over 11 bases. Per germline, CDR1 SEHNR and CDR2 FQNEAQ (reference sequence). Unmatched junction bases numbered 8, after V lost 1 base and J lost 6 bases. The CDR3 has 16 amino acids. This CDR3 is CASSLVGEDRGLEQYF. The CDR3 DNA sequence: TGTGCCAGCAGCTTAGTCGGGGAGGACAGGGGGCTCGAGCAGTACTTC.

The chain joins TRBV4-1 to TRBJ1-3; no reliable D call. The length of the CDR3 is 17 residues. V was trimmed by 0 bases and J by 1 base, leaving 13 bases between them. The germline V gene encodes CDR1 MGHRA and CDR2 YSYEKL. The DNA for the CDR3 is TGCGCCAGCAGCCAAGAGTCGGGGATTAGATCTGGAAACACCATATATTTT. This translates into CASSQESGIRSGNTIYF.

The gene calls are TRBV28 and TRBJ2-1, with D possibly TRBD2 on 7 matching bases. The CDR3 has 16 amino acids. Germline CDR1 is MDHEN and CDR2 is SYDVKM. Trimming stripped 3 bases from V and 7 bases from J, with 19 bases between. The CDR3 bases are TGTGCCAGCAGTTTCCTCCCTCGGGGGGCCCAGAATGAGCAGTTCTTC. Its protein is CASSFLPRGAQNEQFF.

The rearrangement links TRBV11-1 to TRBJ2-5; the D gene is possibly TRBD1 (5 bases). Trimming removed 1 base at V and 1 base at J, with 10 bases between. Looked up from germline, CDR1 is SGHAT and CDR2 is FQDESV (reference sequence). CDR3 size: 15 residues. Here the CDR3 DNA reads TGTGCCAGCAGCTTAGGACCAGGGCGCCAAGAGACCCAGTACTTC. Protein: CASSLGPGRQETQYF.

The V gene is TRBV4-1, the J gene TRBJ1-2; no clear D gene. The CDR3 consists of 12 residues. V lost 6 bases and J lost 1, with 6 bases in between. Germline V gives CDR1 MGHRA, CDR2 YSYEKL. CDR3 protein: CASRGSNYGYTF. The CDR3 DNA sequence: TGCGCCAGCAGAGGGAGTAACTATGGCTACACCTTC.

The CDR3 DNA is TGTGCCAGCAGCCAAGTTTACCAGGGTGGCTCCTATAATTCACCCCTCCACTTT. It specifies CASSQVYQGGSYNSPLHF. The chain recombines TRBV3-1 (or the pseudogene TRBV3-2) with TRBJ1-6; possible D gene TRBD1, 5 bases. Germline CDR1 reads LGHDT; CDR2 reads YNNKEL (reference sequence). V lost 1 base and J lost 0, with 13 bases in between. This CDR3 spans 18 amino acids.

V and J are TRBV6-6 and TRBJ2-5, with D perhaps matching TRBD2 (6 bases). CDR3 size: 15 residues. V was cut by 8 bases and J by 0 bases, with 16 bases left in between. Per germline, CDR1 MNHNY and CDR2 SVGAGI (reference sequence). Here the CDR3 reads CASHSRPGDQETQYF. As DNA, the CDR3 is TGTGCCAGCCATAGCCGCCCGGGGGACCAAGAGACCCAGTACTTC.

V and J are TRBV11-2 and TRBJ1-2; D not resolved. The CDR3 is 15 residues long. V gave up 1 base and J gave up 0 bases, with 9 bases separating them. Germline V CDR1 and CDR2: SGHAT, FQNNGV. CDR3 loop: CASSLGAGPNYGYTF. CDR3 DNA: TGTGCCAGCAGCTTAGGGGCAGGCCCTAACTATGGCTACACCTTC.

The V and J genes are TRBV12-3 or TRBV12-4 and TRBJ2-1; TRBD2 might be the D (5 bases). There are 13 residues in the CDR3. V lost 2 bases to trimming and J lost 7 bases, with 9 bases between them. This CDR3 reads CASSLSGLNEQFF. The CDR3 coding sequence is TGTGCCAGCAGTTTAAGCGGCTTGAATGAGCAGTTCTTC.

The rearrangement joins TRBV10-2 to TRBJ2-7; 8 nucleotides match TRBD2. Trimming took 9 bases from V and 5 from J; bases not matched to a gene: 15. The CDR3 runs to 15 residues. CDR1 is WSHSY, CDR2 SAAADI, per germline. For the CDR3, the DNA is TGCGCCAGTTTGGGGATGGGGACTAGAATCCACGAGCAGTACTTC. This sequence encodes CASLGMGTRIHEQYF.

The chain recombines TRBV28 with TRBJ2-3; 7 bases are a match to TRBD2. After removal of 11 bases from V and 0 bases from J, the junction contained 11 bases not matched to a gene. The germline gives CDR1 MDHEN, CDR2 SYDVKM. CDR3 size: 15 residues. Here the CDR3 DNA reads TGTGCCTCAGGTGGGCAGCGGGAAAGCACAGATACGCAGTATTTT. Translation gives CASGGQRESTDTQYF. The variable domain in full, with the rest retrieved from reference TRBV28 and TRBJ2-3, is DVKVTQSSRYLVKRTGEKVFLECVQDMDHENMFWYRQDPGLGLRLIYFSYDVKMKEKGDIPEGYSVSREKKERFSLILESASTNQTSMYLCASGGQRESTDTQYFGPGTRLTVL.

J is TRBJ2-1 and V is TRBV9, with a weak D call TRBD2 (5 bases). The CDR3 is made up of 16 amino acids. Trimming removed 4 bases at V and 6 bases at J, with 20 bases between. Germline loops: CDR1 SGDLS, CDR2 YYNGEE. This CDR3 reads CASSSGGWLGSNEQFF. CDR3 DNA: TGTGCCAGCAGCTCAGGAGGCTGGCTGGGTTCCAATGAGCAGTTCTTC.

The chain carries TRBV5-1 and TRBJ2-1, with 11 bases matching TRBD2. The CDR3 contains 15 residues. The junction had 7 bases not matched to a gene; V was cut back by 4 bases and J by 7 bases. CDR1 SGHRS and CDR2 YFSETQ come from the germline V gene. Written as DNA, the CDR3 is TGCGCCAGCAGCCCACTAGCGGGAGAGGCGAATGAGCAGTTCTTC. Translated: CASSPLAGEANEQFF.

V is TRBV6-2 or TRBV6-3 and J is TRBJ1-5; 7 bases line up with TRBD1. J lost 4 bases, V lost 5 bases, and 5 bases had no gene match. Germline lookup yields CDR1 MNHEY and CDR2 SVGEGT. The CDR3 loop spans 14 amino acids. The CDR3 DNA reads as TGTGCCAGCAGTCCCGGACAGGTGAATCAGCCCCAGCATTTT. Its translation is CASSPGQVNQPQHF.

This clone occurred once. The chain has TRBV5-8 and TRBJ2-7; no definite D call. CDR1 and CDR2 from the germline V gene are SGHTS and YDEGEE. The CDR3 has 11 residues. Deletions cut 0 bases from V and 4 bases from J, with 2 bases between. The CDR3 is CASSLVYEQYF. Here the CDR3 DNA reads TGTGCCAGCAGCTTGGTATACGAGCAGTACTTC.

The V and J genes are TRBV19 and TRBJ2-2, with D possibly matching TRBD2 (6 bases). V lost 5 bases and J 7 bases, leaving 14 bases between the germline ends. Germline CDR1 reads LNHDA; CDR2 reads SQIVND (reference sequence). CDR3 size: 14 residues. The CDR3 here is CASSARGGIGELFF. DNA for the CDR3: TGTGCCAGTAGTGCGAGAGGAGGGATCGGGGAGCTGTTTTTT.

This clone was detected only once. The chain links TRBV5-1 to TRBJ1-2; 7 bases are shared with TRBD1. From germline, CDR1 is SGHRS and CDR2 YFSETQ. The V and J ends lost 7 bases and 6 bases, in that order; junction bases with no gene match: 9. There are 13 residues in the CDR3. The CDR3 reads CASRPTDRDGYTF. The CDR3 DNA sequence: TGCGCCAGCCGCCCCACAGACAGGGATGGCTACACCTTC.